The 12 T cell receptor beta chains reported below all come from one sample, sequenced in a study of T cells after posttransplantation cyclophosphamide. A marrow graft followed busulfan-fludarabine conditioning, with cyclophosphamide on days +3 and +4. Clones were sequenced by immunoSEQ multiplex PCR, and TCRdb holds only the in-frame ones, with some missing. Here the sample spans about 36,000 clones, more than 70% being singletons. Sequencing was performed on CD4+ T cells sorted from blood, taken 1,700 to 2,000 days after a stem cell transplant with posttransplant cyclophosphamide. Receptors were obtained from a female patient aged 40-49 years who received an allogeneic stem cell transplant from a related donor, was CMV-positive, and had no GVHD. Some T cells may be the graft donor's.

In this sample, this clone turned up once. This chain joins TRBV2 and TRBJ2-1; D is possibly TRBD2 (7 bases). The CDR3 length is 16 residues. The V and J ends lost 8 bases and 0 bases respectively, with 17 bases between them. Per the germline V gene, CDR1 is SNHLY and CDR2 is FYNNEI. As DNA, the CDR3 is TGTGCCAGCGGGGGGGGCACAGGGAGCTCCTACAATGAGCAGTTCTTC. Translation gives CASGGGTGSSYNEQFF.

V and J are TRBV2 and TRBJ2-5, with 8 nucleotides matching TRBD1. CDR1 and CDR2 from the germline V gene are SNHLY and FYNNEI. There are 14 residues in the CDR3. With V trimmed by 3 bases and J by 7 bases, 7 bases remained unmatched. Written as DNA, the CDR3 is TGTGCCAGCAGTGATAACAGGGGGTTTGGGACCCAGTACTTC. Amino acid sequence: CASSDNRGFGTQYF.

This clone was found a few times. The rearrangement uses TRBV5-1 and TRBJ2-1; a possible D gene is TRBD1 (8 bases). Trimming pared 4 bases from V and 4 bases from J, leaving 21 bases between. The CDR3 has 17 residues. Germline V gene sequence: CDR1 SGHRS, CDR2 YFSETQ. In DNA, the CDR3 is TGCGCCAGCAGCCTGGGACTAACAGGGGGGCCTTACAATGAGCAGTTCTTC. It specifies CASSLGLTGGPYNEQFF.

V and J are TRBV18 and TRBJ2-7, with 7 bases that match TRBD1. J lost 6 bases, V lost 6 bases, and 5 bases had no gene match. CDR1 and CDR2 from the germline V gene are KGHSH and LQKENI. The CDR3 has 12 amino acids. The DNA for the CDR3 is TGTGCCAGCTCTCAAAACAGGGGCGAGCAGTACTTC. Translated, it gives CASSQNRGEQYF.

The rearrangement joins TRBV2 to TRBJ1-1; 7 bases agree with TRBD1. Germline V CDR1 and CDR2: SNHLY, FYNNEI. The CDR3 is 14 residues long. With 8 bases clipped from V and 3 bases from J, the junction kept 9 bases outside the gene matches. CDR3 DNA sequence: TGTGCCAGCTTCGACAGGGCCCCTTACACTGAAGCTTTCTTT. It specifies CASFDRAPYTEAFF.

This chain joins TRBV15 and TRBJ1-6; the match to TRBD1 covers 8 bases. The CDR3 is made up of 14 amino acids. CDR1 and CDR2 (germline): LNHNV, YYDKDF (reference sequence). V was pared by 5 bases and J by 7 bases, with 4 bases of the junction left unmatched. The CDR3 DNA follows: TGTGCCACCAGCTGGGACAGGTCAAATTCACCCCTCCACTTT. Protein: CATSWDRSNSPLHF.

The chain combines TRBV5-6 with TRBJ2-2; 9 nucleotides agree with TRBD1. Germline V CDR1 and CDR2: SGHDT, YYEEEE. Unmatched junction bases numbered 5, after V lost 0 bases and J lost 2 bases. This CDR3 is 17 amino acids long. The CDR3 loop reads CASSLDPGQGNTGELFF. The CDR3 nucleotides are TGTGCCAGCAGCTTGGATCCGGGACAGGGAAACACCGGGGAGCTGTTTTTT.

The V gene is TRBV10-1, the J gene TRBJ1-2, with D maybe TRBD1 (5 bases). This CDR3 is built from 14 residues. The germline V gene encodes CDR1 WNHNN and CDR2 SYGVQD (reference sequence). Trimming took off 3 bases at V and 4 bases at J, with 12 bases between the two ends. CDR3 sequence (DNA): TGCGCCAGCAGTGACCACGTCGGGGGCTATGGCTACACCTTC. This codes for CASSDHVGGYGYTF.

This clone is medium-sized (0.01 to 0.1%) within its sample. The chain couples TRBV6-1 to TRBJ1-2, with 9 nucleotides matching TRBD1. CDR1 and CDR2 from the germline V gene are MNHNS and SASEGT. V was pared by 3 bases and J by 4 bases, with 9 bases of the junction left unmatched. The CDR3 spans 16 residues. CDR3 protein: CASSEQVQGARYGYTF. The CDR3 DNA reads TGTGCCAGCAGTGAGCAGGTACAGGGGGCGCGCTATGGCTACACCTTC.

This chain joins TRBV7-6 and TRBJ2-1; 8 bases line up with TRBD1. Germline V gene data show CDR1 as SGHVS and CDR2 as FNYEAQ. Trimming at V came to 3 bases and at J to 7 bases, leaving 8 bases not matched to a gene. The CDR3 has 15 amino acids. In nucleotides, the CDR3 is TGTGCCAGCAGCTTGAGACAGGGGTTTGCAAATGAGCAGTTCTTC. This sequence encodes CASSLRQGFANEQFF.

The CDR3 region is CASSSGQGRGTDTQYF. The CDR3 bases are TGTGCCAGCAGTTCCGGACAGGGGCGGGGAACAGATACGCAGTATTTT. V usage is TRBV28 and J usage is TRBJ2-3; 9 positions agree with TRBD1. V lost 4 bases to trimming and J lost 3 bases; unmatched junction nucleotides: 8. Looked up from germline, CDR1 is MDHEN and CDR2 is SYDVKM. The CDR3 is 16 residues long.

This rearrangement joins TRBV4-1 to TRBJ1-4, with TRBD1 as a possible D gene (6 bases). Trimming took 4 bases from V and 0 from J, leaving 9 bases between them. The V gene's germline CDR1 is MGHRA and CDR2 YSYEKL. The CDR3 is 15 amino acids. The CDR3 bases are TGCGCCAGCAGCCGAGCAGGGGCAACTAATGAAAAACTGTTTTTT. It translates to CASSRAGATNEKLFF.